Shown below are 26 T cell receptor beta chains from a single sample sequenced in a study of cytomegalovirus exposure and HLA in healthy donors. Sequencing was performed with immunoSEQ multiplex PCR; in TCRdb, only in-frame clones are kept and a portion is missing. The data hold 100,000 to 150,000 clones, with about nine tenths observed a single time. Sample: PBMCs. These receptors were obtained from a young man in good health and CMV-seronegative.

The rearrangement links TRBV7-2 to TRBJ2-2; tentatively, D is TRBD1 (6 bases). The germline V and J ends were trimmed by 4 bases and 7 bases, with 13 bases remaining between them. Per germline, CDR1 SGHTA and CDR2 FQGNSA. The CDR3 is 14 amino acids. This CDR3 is CASSSLQGIGELFF. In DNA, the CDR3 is TGTGCCAGCAGCTCACTACAGGGCATCGGGGAGCTGTTTTTT.

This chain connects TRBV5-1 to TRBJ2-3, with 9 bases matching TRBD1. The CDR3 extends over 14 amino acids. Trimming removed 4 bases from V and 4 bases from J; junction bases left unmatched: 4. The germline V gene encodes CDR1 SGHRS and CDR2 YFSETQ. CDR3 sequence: CASSPDRGPDTQYF. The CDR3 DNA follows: TGCGCCAGCAGCCCGGACAGGGGACCAGATACGCAGTATTTT.

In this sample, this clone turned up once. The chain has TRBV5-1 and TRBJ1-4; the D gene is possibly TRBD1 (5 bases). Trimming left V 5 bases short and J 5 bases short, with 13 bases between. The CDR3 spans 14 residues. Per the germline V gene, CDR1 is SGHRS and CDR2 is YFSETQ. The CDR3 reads CASSSRGVNEKLFF. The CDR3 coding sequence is TGCGCCAGCAGTTCACGGGGGGTAAATGAAAAACTGTTTTTT.

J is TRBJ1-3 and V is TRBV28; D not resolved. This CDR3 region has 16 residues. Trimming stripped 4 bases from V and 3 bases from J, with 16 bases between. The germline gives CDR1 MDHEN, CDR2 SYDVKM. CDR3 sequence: CASSSMTRPDGNTIYF. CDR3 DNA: TGTGCCAGCAGTTCAATGACCAGGCCAGATGGAAACACCATATATTTT.

The CDR3 coding sequence is TGTGCCAGCAGCTTACCCATACAGGTGATCTATGGCTACACCTTC. It is translated as CASSLPIQVIYGYTF. J is TRBJ1-2 and V is TRBV7-9; the D gene is possibly TRBD1 (5 bases). This CDR3 contains 15 residues. Germline CDR1 is SEHNR and CDR2 is FQNEAQ (reference sequence). Between the trimmed V and J ends, which lost 2 bases and 4 bases, there was a span of 14 bases.

Here the CDR3 DNA reads TGCGCCAGCAGCTTTGACAGCTACAACTATGGCTACACCTTC. Translated: CASSFDSYNYGYTF. V gene TRBV5-1 combines with J gene TRBJ1-2; tentative D call: TRBD1 (5 bases). From germline, CDR1 is SGHRS and CDR2 YFSETQ. This CDR3 is built from 14 residues. The V end lost 2 bases, the J end lost 2 bases, and 10 bases lay between the germline ends.

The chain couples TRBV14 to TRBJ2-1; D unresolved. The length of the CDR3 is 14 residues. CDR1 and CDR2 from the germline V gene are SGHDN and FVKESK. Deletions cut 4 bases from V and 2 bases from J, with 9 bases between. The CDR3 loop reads CASSPMPPYNEQFF. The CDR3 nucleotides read TGTGCCAGCAGCCCTATGCCCCCCTACAATGAGCAGTTCTTC.

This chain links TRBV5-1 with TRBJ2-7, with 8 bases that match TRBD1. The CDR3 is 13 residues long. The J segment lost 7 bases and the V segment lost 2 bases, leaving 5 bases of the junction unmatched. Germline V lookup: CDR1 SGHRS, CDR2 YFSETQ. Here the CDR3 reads CASSFQGAGEQYF. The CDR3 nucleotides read TGCGCCAGCAGCTTCCAGGGGGCTGGTGAGCAGTACTTC.

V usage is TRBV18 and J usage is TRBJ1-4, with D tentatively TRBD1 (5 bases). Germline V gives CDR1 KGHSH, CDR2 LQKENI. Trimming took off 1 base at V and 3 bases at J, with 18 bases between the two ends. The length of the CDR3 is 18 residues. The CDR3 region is CASSPRQGGVSANEKLFF. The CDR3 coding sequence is TGTGCCAGCTCACCACGGCAGGGAGGAGTGTCGGCTAATGAAAAACTGTTTTTT. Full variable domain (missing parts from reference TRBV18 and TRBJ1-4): NAGVMQNPRHLVRRRGQEARLRCSPMKGHSHVYWYRQLPEEGLKFMVYLQKENIIDESGMPKERFSAEFPKEGPSILRIQQVVRGDSAAYFCASSPRQGGVSANEKLFFGSGTQLSVL.

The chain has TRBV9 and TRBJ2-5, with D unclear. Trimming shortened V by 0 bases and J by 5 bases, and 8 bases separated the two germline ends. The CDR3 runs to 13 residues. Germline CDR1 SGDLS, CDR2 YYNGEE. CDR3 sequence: CASSVDSFETQYF. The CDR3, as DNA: TGTGCCAGCAGCGTAGATAGCTTTGAGACCCAGTACTTC.

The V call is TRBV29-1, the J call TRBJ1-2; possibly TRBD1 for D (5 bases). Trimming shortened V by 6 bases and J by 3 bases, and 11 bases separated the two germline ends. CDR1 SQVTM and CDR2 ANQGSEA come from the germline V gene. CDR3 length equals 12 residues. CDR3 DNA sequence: TGCAGCGTGGGTTCGGGGGACTATGGCTACACCTTC. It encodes CSVGSGDYGYTF.

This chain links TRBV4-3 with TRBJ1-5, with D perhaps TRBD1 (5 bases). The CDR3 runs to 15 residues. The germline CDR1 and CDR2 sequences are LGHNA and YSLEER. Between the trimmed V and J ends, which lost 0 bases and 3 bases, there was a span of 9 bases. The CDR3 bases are TGCGCCAGCAGCCAAGAAGGACATTACAATCAGCCCCAGCATTTT. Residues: CASSQEGHYNQPQHF.

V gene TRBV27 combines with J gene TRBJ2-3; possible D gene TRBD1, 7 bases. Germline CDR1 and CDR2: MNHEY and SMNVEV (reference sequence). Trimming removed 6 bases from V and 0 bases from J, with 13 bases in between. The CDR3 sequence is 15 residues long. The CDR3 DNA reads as TGTGCCAGCAGCGGGGGACAGCTAAGCACAGATACGCAGTATTTT. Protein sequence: CASSGGQLSTDTQYF.

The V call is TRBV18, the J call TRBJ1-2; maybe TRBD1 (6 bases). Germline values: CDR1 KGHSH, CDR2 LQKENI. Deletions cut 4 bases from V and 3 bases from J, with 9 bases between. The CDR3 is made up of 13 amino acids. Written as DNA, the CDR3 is TGTGCCAGCTCACTACAGGGCGACTATGGCTACACCTTC. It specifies CASSLQGDYGYTF.

This CDR3 reads CASSWGDGDSYNEQFF. The CDR3 nucleotides read TGCGCCAGCAGCTGGGGGGACGGAGACTCCTACAATGAGCAGTTCTTC. J is TRBJ2-1 and V is TRBV5-1, with D possibly matching TRBD2 (6 bases). The V gene's germline CDR1 is SGHRS and CDR2 YFSETQ. With 3 bases removed from V and 0 bases from J, the gap between germline ends came to 13 bases. The CDR3 runs to 16 residues.

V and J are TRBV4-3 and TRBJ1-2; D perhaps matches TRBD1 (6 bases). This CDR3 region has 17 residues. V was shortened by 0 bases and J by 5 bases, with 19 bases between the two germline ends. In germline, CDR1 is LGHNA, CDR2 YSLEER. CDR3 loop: CASSQEAAFLDSYGYTF. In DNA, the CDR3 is TGCGCCAGCAGCCAAGAAGCGGCCTTCCTGGACAGTTATGGCTACACCTTC.

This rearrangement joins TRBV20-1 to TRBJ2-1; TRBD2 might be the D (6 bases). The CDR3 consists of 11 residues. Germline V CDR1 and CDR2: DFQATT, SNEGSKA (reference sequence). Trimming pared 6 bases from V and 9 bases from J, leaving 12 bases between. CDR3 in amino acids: CSAPRGFEQFF. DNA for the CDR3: TGCAGTGCCCCTCGGGGGTTTGAGCAGTTCTTC.

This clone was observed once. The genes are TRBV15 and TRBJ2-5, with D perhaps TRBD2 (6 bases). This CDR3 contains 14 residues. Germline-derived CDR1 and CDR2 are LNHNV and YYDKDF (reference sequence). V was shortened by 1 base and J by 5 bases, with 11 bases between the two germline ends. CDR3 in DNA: TGTGCCACCAGCAGAGGCGGGGCAGGCGAGACCCAGTACTTC. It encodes CATSRGGAGETQYF.

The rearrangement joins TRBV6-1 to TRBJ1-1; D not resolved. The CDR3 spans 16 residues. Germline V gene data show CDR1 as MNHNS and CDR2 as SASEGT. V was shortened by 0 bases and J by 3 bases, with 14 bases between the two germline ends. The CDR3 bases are TGTGCCAGCAGTGAAGCTTACAGAGAAGTGGACACTGAAGCTTTCTTT. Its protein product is CASSEAYREVDTEAFF.

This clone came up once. This CDR3 reads CASSPRLSTDTQYF. The CDR3 nucleotides are TGTGCCAGTAGTCCAAGACTTAGCACAGATACGCAGTATTTT. V gene TRBV19 combines with J gene TRBJ2-3; no definite D call. V lost 5 bases and J lost 0, with 9 bases in between. The CDR3 contains 14 residues. The germline V gene encodes CDR1 LNHDA and CDR2 SQIVND (reference sequence).

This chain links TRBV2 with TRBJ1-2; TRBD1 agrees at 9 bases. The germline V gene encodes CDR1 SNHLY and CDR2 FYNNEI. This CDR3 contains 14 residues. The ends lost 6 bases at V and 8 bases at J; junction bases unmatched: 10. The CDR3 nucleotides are TGTGCCAGCAGGGAGCTCGGGACAGGGAACGGCTACACCTTC. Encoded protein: CASRELGTGNGYTF.

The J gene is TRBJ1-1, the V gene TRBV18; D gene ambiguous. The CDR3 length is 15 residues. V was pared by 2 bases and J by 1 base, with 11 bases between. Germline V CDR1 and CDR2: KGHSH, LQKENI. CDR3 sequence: CASSPDRVSNTEAFF. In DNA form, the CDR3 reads TGTGCCAGCTCACCAGACCGGGTCTCGAACACTGAAGCTTTCTTT.

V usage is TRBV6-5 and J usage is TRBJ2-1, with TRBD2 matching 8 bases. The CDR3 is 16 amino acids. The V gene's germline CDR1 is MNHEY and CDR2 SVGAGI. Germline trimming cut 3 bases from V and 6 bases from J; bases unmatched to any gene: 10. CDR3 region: CASSYTSGGPTNEQFF. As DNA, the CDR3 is TGTGCCAGCAGTTATACGAGCGGGGGTCCAACCAATGAGCAGTTCTTC.

The CDR3 sequence: CASSTLGREGVSYEQYF. CDR3 coding DNA: TGTGCCAGCAGTACCCTGGGAAGGGAGGGGGTCTCCTACGAGCAGTACTTC. The V gene is TRBV25-1, the J gene TRBJ2-7; weak D call: TRBD2 (7 bases). The CDR3 is 17 residues long. The germline V and J ends were trimmed by 5 bases and 0 bases, with 20 bases remaining between them. Germline assignment: CDR1 MGHDK and CDR2 SYGVNS.

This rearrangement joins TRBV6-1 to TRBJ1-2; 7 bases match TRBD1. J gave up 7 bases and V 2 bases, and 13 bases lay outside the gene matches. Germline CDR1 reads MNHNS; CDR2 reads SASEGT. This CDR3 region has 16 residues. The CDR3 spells CASSEIRAGGMSGYTF. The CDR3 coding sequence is TGTGCCAGCAGTGAAATAAGGGCAGGGGGTATGTCTGGCTACACCTTC.

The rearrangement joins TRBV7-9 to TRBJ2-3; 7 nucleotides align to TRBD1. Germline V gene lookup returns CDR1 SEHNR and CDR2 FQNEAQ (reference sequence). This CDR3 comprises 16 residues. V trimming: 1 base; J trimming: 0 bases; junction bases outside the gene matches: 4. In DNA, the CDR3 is TGTGCCAGCAGCTTAGGCAGGGGGTTGAGCACAGATACGCAGTATTTT. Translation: CASSLGRGLSTDTQYF.